The 20 T cell receptor beta chains given below trace back to one sample, sequenced in a study of molecular identifiers for immune sequencing clone quantification. In TCRdb, the PCR reads were re-called with MiXCR into one record per CDR3 protein. Altogether about 510,000 distinct CDR3 sequences are present, roughly a fifth being singletons, with the ten largest covering about 0.84%. The sequenced sample consisted of naive CD8+ T cells from blood, with Jurkat cell RNA spiked in. Subset: FACS-sorted CD8+CD4-CCR7+CD45RA+ naive T cells. These receptors originate from a human donor in good health. Some libraries in this study had Jurkat cell RNA spiked in.

The genes are TRBV19 and TRBJ2-1; TRBD1 agrees at 7 bases. CDR3 size: 15 residues. CDR1 is LNHDA, CDR2 SQIVND, per germline (reference sequence). The ends lost 9 bases at V and 3 bases at J; junction bases unmatched: 11. The CDR3 DNA is TGTGCCAGCGACACAGGGGCCTTTGGCTACAATGAGCAGTTCTTC. Translating it yields CASDTGAFGYNEQFF.

The chain links TRBV25-1 to TRBJ2-7; D is possibly TRBD2 (5 bases). This CDR3 has 14 residues. Germline V gene data show CDR1 as MGHDK and CDR2 as SYGVNS. Trimming cost V 1 base and J 0 bases, with 7 bases left between them. CDR3: CASSEWESSYEQYF. CDR3 coding DNA: TGTGCCAGCAGTGAATGGGAGAGCTCCTACGAGCAGTACTTC.

To note about this clonotype: It may be a read error: a sequence one base away is much more abundant. This chain uses TRBV28 with TRBJ2-7, with D possibly TRBD2 on 5 matching bases. The germline V gene encodes CDR1 MDHEN and CDR2 SYDVKM. V gave up 4 bases and J gave up 9 bases, with 13 bases separating them. The CDR3 is made up of 12 amino acids. The CDR3 bases are TGTGCCAGCAGTTCCCCCGGGGATGCGCAGTACTTC. Its translation: CASSSPGDAQYF.

About this clonotype itself: A read error may account for a junction end that differs from germline. The genes are TRBV6-2 or TRBV6-3 and TRBJ2-7; D is ambiguous. There are 16 residues in the CDR3. Germline CDR1 reads MNHEY; CDR2 reads SVGEGT. The CDR3 DNA is TGTGCCAGCGGTTACTCCTCATATTCAGGCGCCTACGAGCAGTACTTC. This sequence encodes CASGYSSYSGAYEQYF.

The chain recombines TRBV18 with TRBJ2-1; D is possibly TRBD2 (6 bases). The CDR3 extends over 13 amino acids. CDR1 and CDR2 from the germline V gene are KGHSH and LQKENI. Trimming pared 3 bases from V and 14 bases from J, leaving 17 bases between. CDR3 nucleotides: TGTGCCAGCTCACCGGGAGTAGCGGAAATGAAGTTCTTC. It yields the protein CASSPGVAEMKFF.

V gene TRBV6-2 or TRBV6-3 combines with J gene TRBJ2-5; D is perhaps TRBD1 or TRBD2 (6 bases each). Germline values: CDR1 MNHEY, CDR2 SVGEGT. The CDR3 is made up of 13 amino acids. The V end lost 7 bases, the J end lost 4 bases, and 13 bases lay between the germline ends. CDR3 protein: CASNLGGGETQYF. The CDR3 DNA reads TGTGCCAGCAATCTTGGAGGGGGAGAGACCCAGTACTTC.

This clonotype has just a few counts. This chain connects TRBV5-4 to TRBJ1-1, with D uncertain. The CDR3 is 14 amino acids. Germline CDR1 and CDR2: SGHNT and YYREEE (reference sequence). The V end lost 4 bases, the J end lost 1 base, and 11 bases lay between the germline ends. CDR3 in amino acids: CASSGNPENTEAFF. As DNA, the CDR3 is TGTGCCAGCAGCGGAAACCCTGAGAACACTGAAGCTTTCTTT.

The chain links TRBV11-1 to TRBJ2-7; tentatively, D is TRBD1 or TRBD2 (5 bases each). Deletions cut 4 bases from V and 6 bases from J, with 16 bases between. The CDR3 contains 14 residues. From germline, CDR1 is SGHAT and CDR2 FQDESV (reference sequence). CDR3 nucleotides: TGTGCCAGCAGCTCCCAGGTGATGGGGGTCGAGCAGTACTTC. Translating gives CASSSQVMGVEQYF.

This clonotype was detected many times. The chain employs TRBV7-2 and TRBJ1-1, with D tentatively TRBD1 (5 bases). The germline V and J ends were trimmed by 5 bases and 7 bases, with 17 bases remaining between them. This CDR3 has 14 residues. Germline V lookup: CDR1 SGHTA, CDR2 FQGNSA. Here the CDR3 reads CASSPDRMGLEAFF. The DNA for the CDR3 is TGTGCCAGCAGCCCGGACCGAATGGGACTTGAAGCTTTCTTT.

The chain has TRBV30 and TRBJ2-1, with 7 bases identical to TRBD2. Looked up from germline, CDR1 is GTSNPN and CDR2 is SVGIG (reference sequence). V lost 1 base to trimming and J lost 13 bases; unmatched junction nucleotides: 7. The CDR3 contains 12 residues. CDR3: CAWSDSSGPQFF. As DNA, the CDR3 is TGTGCCTGGAGTGATTCTAGCGGCCCTCAGTTCTTC. The whole variable domain, filled in from reference TRBV30 and TRBJ2-1, reads SQTIHQWPATLVQPVGSPLSLECTVEGTSNPNLYWYRQAAGRGLQLLFYSVGIGQISSEVPQNLSASRPQDRQFILSSKKLLLSDSGFYLCAWSDSSGPQFFGPGTRLTVL.

This clonotype was observed a single time. The rearrangement uses TRBV19 and TRBJ2-6, with D uncertain. The CDR3 consists of 15 residues. Germline lookup yields CDR1 LNHDA and CDR2 SQIVND (reference sequence). V was pared by 3 bases and J by 0 bases, with 6 bases between. This CDR3 reads CASSIEDSGANVLTF. The CDR3 coding sequence is TGTGCCAGTAGTATTGAGGACTCTGGGGCCAACGTCCTGACTTTC.

This clonotype came up once. Given a much more abundant clone one base away, this may be a read error. This chain connects TRBV5-3 to TRBJ2-7; D ambiguous. TRBV5-3 is filed as an ORF, its function uncertain. This CDR3 spans 13 amino acids. The CDR3 here is CASSLVVGYERYF. The CDR3 nucleotides read TGTGCCAGCAGCTTGGTGGTCGGCTACGAGCGGTACTTC.

This clonotype was seen ten or more times. This chain links TRBV28 with TRBJ2-7, with D possibly being TRBD1 (6 bases). V was trimmed by 7 bases and J by 3 bases, leaving 25 bases between them. The CDR3 totals 17 residues. The V gene's germline CDR1 is MDHEN and CDR2 SYDVKM. In DNA form, the CDR3 reads TGTGCCAGCACCTCACTCCTAGGGGGACCCGCCGACTACGAGCAGTACTTC. This codes for CASTSLLGGPADYEQYF.

This clonotype was seen many times. V and J are TRBV19 and TRBJ2-7; 8 bases align to TRBD2. The CDR3 has 11 residues. Per the germline V gene, CDR1 is LNHDA and CDR2 is SQIVND (reference sequence). Written as DNA, the CDR3 is TGTGCGAGCGGGAGCTCCTACGAGCAGTACTTC. Amino acid sequence: CASGSSYEQYF.

This clonotype has at least ten counts. This chain uses TRBV5-4 with TRBJ2-3; TRBD1 is a possible D gene (6 bases). CDR3 length equals 15 residues. V shed 0 bases and J shed 2 bases, with 10 bases lying between them. CDR1 and CDR2 from the germline V gene are SGHNT and YYREEE (reference sequence). Here the CDR3 DNA reads TGTGCCAGCAGCTTGGGACAGGACCCCACAGATACGCAGTATTTT. Its translation: CASSLGQDPTDTQYF.

This clonotype was counted many times. The rearrangement uses TRBV29-1 and TRBJ2-3; 9 nucleotides align to TRBD2. This CDR3 has 17 residues. CDR1 SQVTM and CDR2 ANQGSEA come from the germline V gene. V was pared by 0 bases and J by 8 bases, with 15 bases of the junction left unmatched. The CDR3 is CSVEEVRLAGLIATQYF. The CDR3 DNA follows: TGCAGCGTTGAAGAAGTTAGGCTAGCGGGGCTCATCGCTACGCAGTATTTT.

This clonotype was counted at least ten times. The gene calls are TRBV5-6 and TRBJ2-7; TRBD1 agrees at 8 bases. The CDR3 extends over 16 amino acids. V was pared by 3 bases and J by 3 bases, with 11 bases of the junction left unmatched. Germline lookup yields CDR1 SGHDT and CDR2 YYEEEE. CDR3 DNA: TGTGCCAGCAGCTCGGCGACCGGGACAGGCATCTACGAGCAGTACTTC. This codes for CASSSATGTGIYEQYF.

The J gene is TRBJ2-4, the V gene TRBV19; D possibly matches TRBD1 or TRBD2 (5 bases each). CDR1 LNHDA and CDR2 SQIVND come from the germline V gene (reference sequence). This CDR3 is 14 amino acids long. V lost 4 bases and J 9 bases, leaving 16 bases between the germline ends. CDR3 in DNA: TGTGCCAGTAGTAAACCGGGACCGATGGGCATTCAGTACTTC. Protein product: CASSKPGPMGIQYF. The complete variable domain, with remaining parts taken from reference TRBV19 and TRBJ2-4, reads DGGITQSPKYLFRKEGQNVTLSCEQNLNHDAMYWYRQDPGQGLRLIYYSQIVNDFQKGDIAEGYSVSREKKESFPLTVTSAQKNPTAFYLCASSKPGPMGIQYFGAGTRLSVL.

On this clonotype itself: This sequence may be a read error, since a much larger clone differs from it by one base. Here the CDR3 reads CAGSYGGGNEKLFF. The CDR3 DNA sequence: TGTGCCGGCAGTTACGGGGGAGGTAATGAAAAACTGTTTTTT. This rearrangement joins TRBV6-6 to TRBJ1-4; a weak D match, TRBD1 (5 bases). CDR1 MNHNY and CDR2 SVGAGI come from the germline V gene (reference sequence). The CDR3 is 14 residues long.

This clonotype appeared a few times. The gene calls are TRBV7-9 and TRBJ2-3; possible D gene TRBD1, 6 bases. This CDR3 is built from 17 residues. Deletions cut 4 bases from V and 6 bases from J, with 23 bases between. Germline CDR1 SEHNR, CDR2 FQNEAQ (reference sequence). The CDR3 region is CASSSVGTRNPTDTQYF. CDR3 nucleotide sequence: TGTGCCAGCAGCTCCGTAGGGACAAGGAATCCCACGGATACGCAGTATTTT.